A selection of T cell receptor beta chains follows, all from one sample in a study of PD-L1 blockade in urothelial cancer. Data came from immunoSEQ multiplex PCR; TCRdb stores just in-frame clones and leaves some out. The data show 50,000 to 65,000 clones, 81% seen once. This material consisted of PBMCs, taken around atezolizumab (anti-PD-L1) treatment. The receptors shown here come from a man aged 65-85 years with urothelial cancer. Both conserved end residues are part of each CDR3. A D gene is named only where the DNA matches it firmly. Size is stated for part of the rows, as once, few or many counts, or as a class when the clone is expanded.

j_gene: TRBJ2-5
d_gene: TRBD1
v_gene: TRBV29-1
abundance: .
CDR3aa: CSVETGAWETQYF
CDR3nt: TGCAGCGTAGAAACAGGGGCTTGGGAGACCCAGTACTTC

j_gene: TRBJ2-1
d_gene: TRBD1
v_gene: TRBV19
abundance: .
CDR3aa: CASRDRVLTSYNEQFF
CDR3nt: TGTGCCAGTAGGGACAGGGTCCTGACCTCCTACAATGAGCAGTTCTTC

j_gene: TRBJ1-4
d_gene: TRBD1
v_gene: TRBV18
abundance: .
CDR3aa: CASSQGQGREEKLFF
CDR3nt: TGTGCCAGCTCACAGGGACAGGGACGTGAAGAAAAACTGTTTTTT

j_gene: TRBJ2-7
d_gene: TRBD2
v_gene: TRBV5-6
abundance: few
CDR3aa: CASSSLAGGPYEQYF
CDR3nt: TGTGCCAGCAGCTCTCTAGCGGGAGGGCCCTACGAGCAGTACTTC

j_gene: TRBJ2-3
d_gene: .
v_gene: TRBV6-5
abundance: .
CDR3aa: CASSYSTRTDTQYF
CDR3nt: TGTGCCAGCAGTTATTCTACTAGAACAGATACGCAGTATTTT

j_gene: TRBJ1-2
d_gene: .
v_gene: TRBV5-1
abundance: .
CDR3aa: CASSLDQGQHYGYTF
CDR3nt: TGCGCCAGCAGCTTGGATCAGGGCCAACACTATGGCTACACCTTC

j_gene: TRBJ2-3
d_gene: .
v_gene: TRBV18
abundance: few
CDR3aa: CASSRSGQSTDTQYF
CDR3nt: TGTGCCAGCTCACGGTCGGGACAAAGCACAGATACGCAGTATTTT

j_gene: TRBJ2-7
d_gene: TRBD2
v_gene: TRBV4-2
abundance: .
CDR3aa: CASSQDLAGGPYEQYF
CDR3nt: TGTGCCAGCAGCCAAGATCTAGCGGGAGGGCCGTACGAGCAGTACTTC

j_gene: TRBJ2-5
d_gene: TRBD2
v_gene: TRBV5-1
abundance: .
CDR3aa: CASSSGLAGGPGETQYF
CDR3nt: TGCGCCAGCAGCTCGGGACTAGCGGGAGGGCCGGGGGAGACCCAGTACTTC

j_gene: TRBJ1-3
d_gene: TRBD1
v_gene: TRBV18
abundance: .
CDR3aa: CASSTIQGNPGNTIYF
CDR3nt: TGTGCCAGCTCAACAATACAGGGGAATCCTGGAAACACCATATATTTT

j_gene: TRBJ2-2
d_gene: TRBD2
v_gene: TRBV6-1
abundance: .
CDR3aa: CASSELAGGPANTGELFF
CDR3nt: TGTGCCAGCAGTGAGCTAGCGGGAGGGCCAGCGAACACCGGGGAGCTGTTTTTT

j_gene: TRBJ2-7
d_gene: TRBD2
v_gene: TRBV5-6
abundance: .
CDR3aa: CASSRLAGGSEQYF
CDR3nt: TGTGCCAGCAGCCGACTAGCGGGAGGAAGTGAGCAGTACTTC

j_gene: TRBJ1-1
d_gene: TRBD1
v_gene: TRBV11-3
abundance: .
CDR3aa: CASSNRDSEAFF
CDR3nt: TGTGCCAGCAGCAACCGGGACAGTGAAGCTTTCTTT

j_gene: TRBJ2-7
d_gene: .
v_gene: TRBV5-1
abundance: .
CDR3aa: CASSFVAGSSYEQYF
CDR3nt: TGCGCCAGCAGCTTTGTCGCGGGGAGCTCCTACGAGCAGTACTTC

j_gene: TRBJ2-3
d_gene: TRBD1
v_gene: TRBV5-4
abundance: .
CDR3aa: CASSLGTGSDTQYF
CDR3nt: TGTGCCAGCAGCTTGGGGACAGGGTCAGATACGCAGTATTTT

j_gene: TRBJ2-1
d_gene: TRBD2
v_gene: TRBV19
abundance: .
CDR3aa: CASSPTSGISVEQFF
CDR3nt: TGTGCCAGTAGTCCAACTAGCGGGATTAGCGTTGAGCAGTTCTTC

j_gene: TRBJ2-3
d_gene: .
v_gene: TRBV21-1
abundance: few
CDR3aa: CASSTRTSGESTDTQYF
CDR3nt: TGTGCCAGCAGCACCCGGACTAGCGGGGAGAGCACAGATACGCAGTATTTT

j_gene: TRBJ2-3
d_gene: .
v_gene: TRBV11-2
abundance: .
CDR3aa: CASSLDLAQGTDTQYF
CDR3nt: TGTGCCAGCAGCTTAGATCTAGCCCAAGGCACAGATACGCAGTATTTT

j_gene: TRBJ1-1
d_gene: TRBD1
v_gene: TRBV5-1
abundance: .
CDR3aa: CASSFGGQGDTEAFF
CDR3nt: TGCGCCAGCAGCTTCGGCGGGCAGGGGGACACTGAAGCTTTCTTT

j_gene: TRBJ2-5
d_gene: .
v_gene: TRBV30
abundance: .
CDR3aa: CAWSVRGVVETQYF
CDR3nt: TGTGCCTGGAGTGTCCGGGGAGTGGTGGAGACCCAGTACTTC

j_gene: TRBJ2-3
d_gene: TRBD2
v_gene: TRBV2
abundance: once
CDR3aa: CASSVKRETDTQYF
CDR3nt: TGTGCCAGCAGTGTGAAGCGGGAAACAGATACGCAGTATTTT

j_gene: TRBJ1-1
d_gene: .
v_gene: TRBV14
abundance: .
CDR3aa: CASSQVFQREAFF
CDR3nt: TGTGCCAGCAGCCAAGTTTTCCAGCGTGAAGCTTTCTTT

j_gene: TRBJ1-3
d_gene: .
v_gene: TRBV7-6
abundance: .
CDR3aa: CASSLVPEPGNTIYF
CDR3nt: TGTGCCAGCAGCTTAGTTCCTGAGCCTGGAAACACCATATATTTT

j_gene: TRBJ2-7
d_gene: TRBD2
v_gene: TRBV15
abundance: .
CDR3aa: CATSRAGGPYEQYF
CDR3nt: TGTGCCACCAGCAGAGCGGGAGGGCCGTACGAGCAGTACTTC

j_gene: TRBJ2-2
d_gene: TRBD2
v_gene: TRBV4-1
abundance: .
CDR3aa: CASSQVQRRGGGGTGELFF
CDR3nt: TGCGCCAGCAGCCAAGTCCAACGGCGAGGCGGGGGAGGAACCGGGGAGCTGTTTTTT

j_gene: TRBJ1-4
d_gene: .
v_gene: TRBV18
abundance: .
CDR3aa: CASSPGSLSTNEKLFF
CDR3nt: TGTGCCAGCTCACCGGGCAGCCTGTCAACTAATGAAAAACTGTTTTTT

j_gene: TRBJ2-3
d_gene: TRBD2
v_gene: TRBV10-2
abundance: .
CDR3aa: CASSRPSGRGTDTQYF
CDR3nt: TGCGCCAGCAGCCGCCCTAGCGGGAGGGGCACAGATACGCAGTATTTT

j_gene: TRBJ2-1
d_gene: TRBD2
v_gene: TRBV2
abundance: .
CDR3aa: CASSVNGRGDEQFF
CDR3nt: TGTGCCAGCAGTGTTAACGGGAGGGGGGATGAGCAGTTCTTC

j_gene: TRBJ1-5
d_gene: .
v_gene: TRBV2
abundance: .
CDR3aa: CASSPLSAGMIAEPQHF
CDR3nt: TGTGCCAGCAGCCCCCTCTCGGCAGGGATGATTGCGGAGCCCCAGCATTTT

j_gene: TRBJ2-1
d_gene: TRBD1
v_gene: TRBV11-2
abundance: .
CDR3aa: CASSPREGAINEQFF
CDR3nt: TGTGCCAGCAGCCCCCGTGAGGGGGCTATCAATGAGCAGTTCTTC

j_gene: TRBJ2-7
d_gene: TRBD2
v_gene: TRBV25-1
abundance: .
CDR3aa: CASSEFRTSGRSGEQYF
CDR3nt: TGTGCCAGCAGTGAATTCAGGACTAGCGGGAGGTCGGGGGAGCAGTACTTC

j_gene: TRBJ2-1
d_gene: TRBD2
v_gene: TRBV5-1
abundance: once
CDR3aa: CASSLVASGANEQFF
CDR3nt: TGCGCCAGCAGCTTGGTGGCTAGCGGGGCCAATGAGCAGTTCTTC

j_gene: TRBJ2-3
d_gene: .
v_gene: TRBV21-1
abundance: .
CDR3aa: CASSKGDIQPDTQYF
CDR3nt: TGTGCCAGCAGCAAAGGCGACATCCAGCCAGATACGCAGTATTTT

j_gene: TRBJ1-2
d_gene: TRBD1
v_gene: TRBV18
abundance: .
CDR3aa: CASSPPDRLTGYTF
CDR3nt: TGTGCCAGCTCACCCCCGGACAGGCTTACTGGCTACACCTTC

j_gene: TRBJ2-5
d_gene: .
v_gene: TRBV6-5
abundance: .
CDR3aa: CASSYSQQETQYF
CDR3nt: TGTGCCAGCAGTTACTCGCAGCAAGAGACCCAGTACTTC

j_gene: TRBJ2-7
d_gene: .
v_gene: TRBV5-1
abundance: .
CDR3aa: CASSLVGGSYEQYF
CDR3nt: TGCGCCAGCAGCTTGGTCGGGGGCTCCTACGAGCAGTACTTC

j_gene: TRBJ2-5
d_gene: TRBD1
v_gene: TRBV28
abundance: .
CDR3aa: CATRDSSQETQYF
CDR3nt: TGTGCCACGAGGGACAGTAGCCAAGAGACCCAGTACTTC

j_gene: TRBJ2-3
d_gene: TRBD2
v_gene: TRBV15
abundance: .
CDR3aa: CATSREPGLAEAGTQYF
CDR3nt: TGTGCCACCAGCAGAGAGCCGGGACTAGCTGAGGCAGGTACGCAGTATTTT

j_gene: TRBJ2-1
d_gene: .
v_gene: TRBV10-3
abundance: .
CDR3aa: CAIRDRQQPSNEQFF
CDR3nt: TGTGCCATCAGGGACAGACAGCAGCCCAGCAATGAGCAGTTCTTC

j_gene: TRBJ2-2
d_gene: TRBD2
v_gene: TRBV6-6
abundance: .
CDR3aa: CAGGASGVGGSGELFF
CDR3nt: TGTGCCGGCGGGGCTAGCGGGGTTGGAGGCTCCGGGGAGCTGTTTTTT

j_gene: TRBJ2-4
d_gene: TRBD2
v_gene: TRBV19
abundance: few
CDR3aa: CASNNPRGGQPAKNIQYF
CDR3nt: TGTGCCAGTAACAACCCGCGGGGGGGACAGCCAGCCAAAAACATTCAGTACTTC

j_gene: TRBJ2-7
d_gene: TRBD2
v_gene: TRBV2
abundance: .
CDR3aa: CASQRLAGDGEQYF
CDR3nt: TGTGCCAGCCAGAGACTAGCGGGAGACGGCGAGCAGTACTTC

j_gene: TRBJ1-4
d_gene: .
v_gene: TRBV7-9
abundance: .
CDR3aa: CASSLGDARVGEKLFF
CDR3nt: TGTGCCAGCAGCTTAGGAGATGCCAGGGTCGGGGAAAAACTGTTTTTT

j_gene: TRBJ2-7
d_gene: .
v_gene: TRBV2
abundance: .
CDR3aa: CASCYVAGPYEQYF
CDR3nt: TGTGCCAGCTGCTATGTGGCGGGCCCCTACGAGCAGTACTTC

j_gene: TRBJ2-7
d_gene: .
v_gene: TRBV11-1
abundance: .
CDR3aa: CASSSPREPEWEQYF
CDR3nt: TGTGCCAGCAGCTCCCCGAGAGAGCCGGAGTGGGAGCAGTACTTC

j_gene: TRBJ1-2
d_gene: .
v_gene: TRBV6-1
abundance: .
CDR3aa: CASSVSQNYGYTF
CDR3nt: TGTGCCAGCAGTGTAAGCCAAAACTATGGCTACACCTTC

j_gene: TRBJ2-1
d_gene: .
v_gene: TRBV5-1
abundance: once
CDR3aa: CASSLIEDYNEQFF
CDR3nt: TGCGCCAGCAGCTTAATTGAGGATTACAATGAGCAGTTCTTC

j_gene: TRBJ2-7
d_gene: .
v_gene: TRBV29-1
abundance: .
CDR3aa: CSVKRGGGYEQYF
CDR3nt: TGCAGCGTTAAACGGGGTGGGGGGTACGAGCAGTACTTC

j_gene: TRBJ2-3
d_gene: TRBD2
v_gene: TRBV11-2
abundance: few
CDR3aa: CASSLLAGFSTDTQYF
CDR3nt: TGTGCCAGCAGCTTATTAGCGGGCTTTAGCACAGATACGCAGTATTTT

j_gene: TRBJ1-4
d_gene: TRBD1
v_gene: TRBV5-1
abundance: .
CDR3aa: CASSLDRGTTNEKLFF
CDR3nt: TGCGCCAGCAGCTTGGACAGGGGGACAACTAATGAAAAACTGTTTTTT

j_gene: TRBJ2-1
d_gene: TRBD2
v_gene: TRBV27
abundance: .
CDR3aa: CASSLSLAGGYNEQFF
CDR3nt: TGTGCCAGCAGTTTATCCCTAGCGGGAGGATACAATGAGCAGTTCTTC

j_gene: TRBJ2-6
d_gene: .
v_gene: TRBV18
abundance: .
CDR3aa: CASSPLTGANVLTF
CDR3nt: TGTGCCAGCTCACCATTAACTGGGGCCAACGTCCTGACTTTC

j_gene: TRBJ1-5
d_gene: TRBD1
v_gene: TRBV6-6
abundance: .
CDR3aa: CASSSPRQGDQPQHF
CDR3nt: TGTGCCAGCAGTTCCCCCCGACAGGGCGACCAGCCCCAGCATTTT

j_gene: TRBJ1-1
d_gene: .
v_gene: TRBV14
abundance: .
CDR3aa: CASSATGYVGALRAFF
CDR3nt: TGTGCCAGCAGCGCAACAGGGTATGTCGGAGCGCTGAGGGCTTTCTTT

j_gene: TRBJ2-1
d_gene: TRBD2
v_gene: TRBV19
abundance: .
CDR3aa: CASASGTSYNEQFF
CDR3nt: TGTGCCAGCGCTTCCGGGACTAGCTATAATGAGCAGTTCTTC

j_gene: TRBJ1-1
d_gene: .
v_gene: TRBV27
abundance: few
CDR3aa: CASSRSGEGKNTEAFF
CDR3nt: TGTGCCAGCAGCCGGTCCGGGGAAGGGAAGAACACTGAAGCTTTCTTT